One TCR beta chain is described in this entry. Its antigen is currently unknown. CD45RO-negative, CCR7-selected cells formed the naive CD8 fraction, which excluded terminally differentiated effector memory CD45RA+ cells. The method was immunoSEQ multiplex PCR; TCRdb's version includes in-frame clones alone and lacks a portion of them. Found here are about 1,800,000 clones, less than 95% of them singletons; the top ten hold 1.2%. The germline V gene has CDR1 SGHDT and CDR2 YYEEEE. CDR3 size: 12 residues. The ends were cut back, 6 bases at V and 6 bases at J, with 11 bases in the middle. This specimen comes from a study of shared clonotypes between healthy human individuals. Study information: The cohort had two women and three men, ages 18 to 49.

Study results and caveats: Sample collection involved blood only; tissue repertoires are likely different. Rarefaction exposed incomplete sorted-subset sequencing despite large depth. All-four-donor shared clonotypes had higher generation probabilities than non-shared clonotypes did.

The sequence was collected from a man aged 18 to 35 in good health. Material for sequencing was naive CD8+ T cells sorted from blood. The chain carries TRBV5-6 and TRBJ2-3; TRBD2 is a possible D gene (5 bases). The CDR3 is CASNVREDTQYF. For the CDR3, the DNA is TGTGCCAGCAACGTTAGGGAGGATACGCAGTATTTT.